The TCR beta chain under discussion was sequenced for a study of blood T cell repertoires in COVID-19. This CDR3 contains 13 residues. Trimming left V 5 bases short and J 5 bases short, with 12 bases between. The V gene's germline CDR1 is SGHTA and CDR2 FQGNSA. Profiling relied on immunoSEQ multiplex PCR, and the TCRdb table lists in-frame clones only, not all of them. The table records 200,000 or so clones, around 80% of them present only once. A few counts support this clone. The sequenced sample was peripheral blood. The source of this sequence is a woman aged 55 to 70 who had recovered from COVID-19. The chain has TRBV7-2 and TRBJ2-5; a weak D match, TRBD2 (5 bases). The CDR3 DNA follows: TGTGCCAGCAGCCAGAGATGGGAGGAGACCCAGTACTTC. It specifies CASSQRWEETQYF.